Following are 10 T cell receptor beta chains from one sample sequenced in a study of blood T cell repertoires in COVID-19. Profiling relied on immunoSEQ multiplex PCR, and the TCRdb table lists in-frame clones only, not all of them. The top ten hold 3.9% of the sample, which has 130,000 or so clones, under 90% seen once. The sequencing input was peripheral blood. These receptors all stem from a man in his sixties with acute or convalescent COVID-19.

This chain links TRBV5-8 with TRBJ1-3; TRBD1 matches at 8 bases. The CDR3 totals 16 residues. V was pared by 4 bases and J by 0 bases, with 6 bases of the junction left unmatched. Germline CDR1 SGHTS, CDR2 YDEGEE. The CDR3 sequence is CASSGQGMVSGNTIYF. The CDR3, as DNA: TGTGCCAGCAGCGGACAGGGTATGGTCTCTGGAAACACCATATATTTT. The full variable domain, with the rest looked up from reference TRBV5-8 and TRBJ1-3, is EAGVTQSPTHLIKTRGQQATLRCSPISGHTSVYWYQQALGLGLQFLLWYDEGEERNRGNFPPRFSGRQFPNYSSELNVNALELEDSALYLCASSGQGMVSGNTIYFGEGSWLTVV.

The CDR3 is CASRTSHSYEQYF. For the CDR3, the DNA is TGTGCCAGCAGGACTTCCCACTCCTACGAGCAGTACTTC. The V and J genes are TRBV6-5 and TRBJ2-7; D is undetermined. The V end was cut by 6 bases, the J end by 0 bases, with 9 bases between. Per the germline V gene, CDR1 is MNHEY and CDR2 is SVGAGI. This CDR3 comprises 13 residues.

The chain links TRBV27 to TRBJ1-1; D not resolved. Germline V CDR1 and CDR2: MNHEY, SMNVEV (reference sequence). The CDR3 length is 14 residues. Trimming took off 5 bases at V and 1 base at J, with 11 bases between the two ends. CDR3: CASSLRGGNTEAFF. The CDR3 DNA follows: TGTGCCAGCAGTCTACGAGGTGGGAACACTGAAGCTTTCTTT.

The gene calls are TRBV7-9 and TRBJ2-1, with 8 bases lining up with TRBD1. V trimming: 4 bases; J trimming: 4 bases; junction bases outside the gene matches: 3. The CDR3 is 14 residues long. CDR1 and CDR2 (germline): SEHNR, FQNEAQ (reference sequence). The CDR3 loop is CASSWTGSYNEQFF. The CDR3, as DNA: TGTGCCAGCAGCTGGACAGGGTCGTACAATGAGCAGTTCTTC.

V gene TRBV5-1 combines with J gene TRBJ2-5; 7 bases are shared with TRBD1. From germline, CDR1 is SGHRS and CDR2 YFSETQ. The trim removed 0 bases at V and 4 bases at J, leaving 9 bases unmatched. The CDR3 runs to 16 residues. CDR3 DNA: TGCGCCAGCAGCTTGGCGACAGGGCGAGGGTCAGAGACCCAGTACTTC. It yields the protein CASSLATGRGSETQYF.

The chain combines TRBV6-5 with TRBJ2-7, with 7 bases lining up with TRBD1. This CDR3 is built from 15 residues. Per the germline V gene, CDR1 is MNHEY and CDR2 is SVGAGI. J was trimmed by 5 bases and V by 0 bases; bases with no gene match: 7. For the CDR3, the DNA is TGTGCCAGCAGTTACTCGAAACGGGACAGACACGAGCAGTACTTC. It translates to CASSYSKRDRHEQYF.

This chain uses TRBV6-2 or TRBV6-3 with TRBJ2-2; 7 bases align to TRBD1. The CDR3 consists of 21 residues. From germline, CDR1 is MNHEY and CDR2 SVGEGT. After removal of 2 bases from V and 2 bases from J, the junction contained 20 bases not matched to a gene. The CDR3: CASSYRGQAFQRVQNTGELFF. CDR3 DNA sequence: TGTGCCAGCAGTTACAGAGGACAGGCGTTTCAAAGGGTGCAAAACACCGGGGAGCTGTTTTTT.

There are a few counts of this clone. This chain joins TRBV9 and TRBJ1-4, with D tentatively TRBD1 (6 bases). V was trimmed by 0 bases and J by 7 bases, leaving 13 bases between them. This CDR3 is built from 15 residues. Germline assignment: CDR1 SGDLS and CDR2 YYNGEE. The CDR3 nucleotides read TGTGCCAGCAGCGTAGAAGGGACAATGTCTGAAAAACTGTTTTTT. Amino acid sequence: CASSVEGTMSEKLFF.

J is TRBJ1-3 and V is TRBV6-6, with no clear D. CDR1 is MNHNY, CDR2 SVGAGI, per germline (reference sequence). The CDR3 runs to 14 residues. The V end lost 1 base, the J end lost 0 bases, and 4 bases lay between the germline ends. This CDR3 reads CASSYWSSGNTIYF. DNA for the CDR3: TGTGCCAGCAGTTACTGGAGCTCTGGAAACACCATATATTTT.

The gene calls are TRBV5-8 and TRBJ2-1, with 9 bases aligning to TRBD1. This CDR3 has 14 residues. Trimming removed 6 bases from V and 4 bases from J; junction bases left unmatched: 5. Looked up from germline, CDR1 is SGHTS and CDR2 is YDEGEE. DNA of the CDR3: TGTGCCAGCATACCGGGACAGGGTTACAATGAGCAGTTCTTC. This translates into CASIPGQGYNEQFF.